The source of this T cell receptor beta chain is a study of Tregs in tolerant kidney transplant recipients. On the study more broadly: Related graft donors supplied nonmyeloablative bone marrow transplants, and mixed chimerism was transient.

Sequencing used immunoSEQ multiplex PCR; TCRdb keeps in-frame clones, though not all of them. The sample records more than 60,000 clones, 95% to 98% being singletons. Germline V gives CDR1 GTSNPN, CDR2 SVGIG (reference sequence). This CDR3 has 16 residues. J was trimmed by 4 bases and V by 3 bases; bases with no gene match: 6. Sequencing was performed on CD4+ T cells from blood, taken before the transplant. This clonotype was sampled from a human donor who received a combined kidney and bone marrow transplant. The genes are TRBV30 and TRBJ2-2; TRBD2 aligns across 12 bases. Here the CDR3 DNA reads TGTGCCTGGAGAGCTAGCGGGAGGGCGGTCACCGGGGAGCTGTTTTTT. This gives the protein CAWRASGRAVTGELFF. Full variable domain (remainder filled in from reference TRBV30 and TRBJ2-2): SQTIHQWPATLVQPVGSPLSLECTVEGTSNPNLYWYRQAAGRGLQLLFYSVGIGQISSEVPQNLSASRPQDRQFILSSKKLLLSDSGFYLCAWRASGRAVTGELFFGEGSRLTVL.